These 8 T cell receptor beta chains share one sample of origin, sequenced in a study of blood T cells in healthy people across ages. It was with a sample-barcoded 5' primer and a J-beta primer mix that a second PCR of roughly 6 to 12 cycles was run. TCRdb passed the 5' RACE reads through MiXCR, listing each CDR3 protein once. The data show about 770,000 distinct CDR3 sequences, around 42% seen once. Sequencing used blood. Receptors were obtained from a man aged 55 to 70 in good health.

The table lists this clonotype with many counts. This sequence joins TRBV29-1 and TRBJ2-3, with 7 bases fitting TRBD2. CDR3 length: 14 residues. Per the germline V gene, CDR1 is SQVTM and CDR2 is ANQGSEA. The ends lost 5 bases at V and 4 bases at J; junction bases unmatched: 9. This CDR3 reads CSVRTSLGADTQYF. CDR3 nucleotide sequence: TGCAGCGTTAGGACTAGTTTGGGGGCAGATACGCAGTATTTT.

This rearrangement joins TRBV4-3 to TRBJ1-2, with TRBD1 identical over 8 bases. The trim removed 4 bases at V and 6 bases at J, leaving 10 bases unmatched. Germline V gives CDR1 LGHNA, CDR2 YSLEER. CDR3 length: 15 amino acids. CDR3 sequence reads: CASSRDSQGADGYTF. In DNA form, the CDR3 reads TGCGCCAGCAGCCGAGATTCTCAGGGGGCAGATGGCTACACCTTC.

The CDR3 loop is CASRSRRASGELFF. CDR3 coding DNA: TGTGCCAGCAGATCCCGCAGGGCCTCCGGGGAGCTGTTTTTT. This sequence joins TRBV7-2 and TRBJ2-2; D might be TRBD1 (5 bases). Trimming cost V 6 bases and J 6 bases, with 14 bases left between them. The germline V gene encodes CDR1 SGHTA and CDR2 FQGNSA. CDR3 length equals 14 residues.

The chain recombines TRBV6-1 with TRBJ2-3, with 12 bases that match TRBD2. The CDR3 runs to 18 residues. V lost 7 bases to trimming and J lost 0 bases; unmatched junction nucleotides: 11. CDR1 is MNHNS, CDR2 SASEGT, per germline. CDR3 sequence: CASTGLAGSRPSTDTQYF. The DNA of the CDR3 is TGTGCCAGCACCGGACTAGCGGGGAGTCGCCCTAGCACAGATACGCAGTATTTT.

The chain employs TRBV5-1 and TRBJ2-3; D gene uncertain. Trimming pared 4 bases from V and 5 bases from J, leaving 11 bases between. This CDR3 is built from 13 residues. Per the germline V gene, CDR1 is SGHRS and CDR2 is YFSETQ. The CDR3 DNA reads as TGCGCCAGCAGCACACCTAGGCGAGATACGCAGTATTTT. This translates into CASSTPRRDTQYF.

V is TRBV21-1 and J is TRBJ2-1. TRBV21-1 is tagged as a pseudogene. The CDR3 runs 15 residues. CDR3 in amino acids: CASRKTLRPYNEQFF. The CDR3 DNA reads as TGTGCCAGCAGAAAAACCCTTCGGCCCTACAATGAGCAGTTCTTC.

The rearrangement uses TRBV20-1 and TRBJ2-1; 9 bases map to TRBD2. Germline V lookup: CDR1 DFQATT, CDR2 SNEGSKA (reference sequence). The CDR3 spans 14 residues. V gave up 1 base and J gave up 5 bases; unmatched junction bases: 3. The DNA for the CDR3 is TGCAGTGCTAGAGTTAGCGGGAGAAACAATGAGCAGTTCTTC. This codes for CSARVSGRNNEQFF.

The V gene is TRBV7-2, the J gene TRBJ1-4, with TRBD1 identical over 9 bases. With V trimmed by 4 bases and J by 3 bases, 6 bases remained unmatched. There are 16 residues in the CDR3. Germline CDR1 SGHTA, CDR2 FQGNSA. The CDR3 nucleotides are TGTGCCAGCAGCTCTGGACAGGGGTGGGCTAATGAAAAACTGTTTTTT. Translating it yields CASSSGQGWANEKLFF.